The 10 T cell receptor beta chains below come from one sample, sequenced in a study of T cell clonality in common variable immunodeficiency. Only in-frame clones appear in the TCRdb table, and some are missing; sequencing was by immunoSEQ multiplex PCR. The table records around 50,000 clones without singletons, the ten largest covering approximately 6.3%. Sequenced material: peripheral blood mononuclear cells. The origin of the receptors is a person aged 18 to 75 in good health.

This clone has a count of ten or more. Read coverage stops 3 residues before the CDR3 terminus; the germline J gene supplies the remainder. The chain has TRBV19 and TRBJ2-2; D unclear. Germline V gene sequence: CDR1 LNHDA, CDR2 SQIVND (reference sequence). V shed 5 bases and J shed 5 bases, with 12 bases lying between them. CDR3 size: 14 residues. The CDR3 region is CASSVPQSTGELFF. Partial CDR3 DNA: TGTGCCAGTAGTGTCCCACAATCTACCGGGGAG.

This clone was detected ten times or more. The read terminates 3 residues before the CDR3 end, so the remaining end is supplied by the germline J gene. The chain uses TRBV5-1 and TRBJ2-5; D is possibly TRBD2 (6 bases). Germline lookup yields CDR1 SGHRS and CDR2 YFSETQ. The V end lost 6 bases, the J end lost 5 bases, and 17 bases lay between the germline ends. The CDR3 extends over 14 amino acids. CDR3 DNA (partial): TGCGCCAGCACCCCGCAGGGCGCGGGGGAGACC. This gives the protein CASTPQGAGET. The entire CDR3 protein reads CASTPQGAGETQYF.

The sample holds many counts of this clone. The CDR3 bases that were read are TGCGCCAGCAGCTTGGGGCAGGGGAACCCGAACACTGAA. Translation gives CASSLGQGNPNTE. The complete CDR3 reads CASSLGQGNPNTEAFF. V and J are TRBV5-1 and TRBJ1-1, with D tentatively TRBD1 (6 bases). The read halts 3 residues ahead of the CDR3 end, with the missing end drawn from the germline J gene. The CDR3 is made up of 16 amino acids. Germline lookup yields CDR1 SGHRS and CDR2 YFSETQ. Trimming took off 0 bases at V and 1 base at J, with 13 bases between the two ends. The full variable domain, completed using reference TRBV5-1 and TRBJ1-1, is KAGVTQTPRYLIKTRGQQVTLSCSPISGHRSVSWYQQTPGQGLQFLFEYFSETQRNKGNFPGRFSGRQFSNSRSEMNVSTLELGDSALYLCASSLGQGNPNTEAFFGQGTRLTVV.

This clone showed up many times. The read terminates 3 residues before the CDR3 end, so the remaining end is supplied by the germline J gene. V is TRBV19 and J is TRBJ2-2; 7 bases map to TRBD1. Trimming removed 6 bases from V and 0 bases from J; junction bases left unmatched: 1. The CDR3 loop spans 14 amino acids. Per germline, CDR1 LNHDA and CDR2 SQIVND (reference sequence). CDR3 amino acids: CASRDRPNTGELFF. CDR3 bases read: TGTGCCAGTAGGGACAGGCCGAACACCGGGGAG.

A remark on this clone: The CDR3 end falls 3 residues outside the read, so it is completed with the germline J gene. The chain couples TRBV10-2 to TRBJ2-7; maybe TRBD1 (5 bases). V lost 6 bases, J lost 3 bases, and 12 bases lay in between. The CDR3 runs to 13 residues. The germline CDR1 and CDR2 sequences are WSHSY and SAAADI. The DNA read from the CDR3 is TGCGCCAGCAGGAGACAGATTGGCTACGAG. This gives the protein CASRRQIGYE. The whole CDR3 protein is CASRRQIGYEQYF.

The sample holds many counts of this clone. The CDR3: CASDRQGAGELFF. The sequenced CDR3 bases are TGTGCCAGTGATAGACAGGGGGCCGGGGAG. The chain joins TRBV19 to TRBJ2-2; 9 bases line up with TRBD1. The read comes to an end 3 residues before the CDR3 does, leaving the germline J gene to fill in the end. From germline, CDR1 is LNHDA and CDR2 SQIVND (reference sequence). CDR3 length equals 13 residues. V gave up 8 bases and J gave up 6 bases; unmatched junction bases: 4. Variable domain in full (rest from reference TRBV19 and TRBJ2-2): DGGITQSPKYLFRKEGQNVTLSCEQNLNHDAMYWYRQDPGQGLRLIYYSQIVNDFQKGDIAEGYSVSREKKESFPLTVTSAQKNPTAFYLCASDRQGAGELFFGEGSRLTVL.

This clone was recorded many times. Read sequence stops 3 residues before the CDR3 end, and the germline J gene provides the missing end. This chain connects TRBV13 to TRBJ2-1, with 7 bases matching TRBD1. J lost 2 bases, V lost 1 base, and 2 bases had no gene match. This CDR3 comprises 15 residues. The germline gives CDR1 PRHDT, CDR2 FYEKMQ (reference sequence). This CDR3 reads CASSLAGQPYNEQFF. The covered CDR3 bases are TGTGCCAGCAGCTTAGCGGGACAGCCCTACAATGAG.

Many counts were recorded for this clone. The CDR3 end is not reached by the read, which stops 3 residues before it; the germline J gene fills it in. The chain carries TRBV6-1 and TRBJ2-7; D perhaps matches TRBD2 (7 bases). This CDR3 spans 13 amino acids. CDR1 and CDR2 from the germline V gene are MNHNS and SASEGT. V shed 4 bases and J shed 4 bases, with 11 bases lying between them. CDR3 bases read: TGTGCCAGCAGTGCACGGGGGGCATACGAG. Amino acids: CASSARGAYE. The entire CDR3 protein reads CASSARGAYEQYF.

The table lists this clone with many counts. The CDR3 end is not reached by the read, which stops 3 residues before it; the germline J gene fills it in. The chain employs TRBV19 and TRBJ2-1, with 9 bases identical to TRBD1. Germline V gives CDR1 LNHDA, CDR2 SQIVND (reference sequence). Losses at the gene ends were 6 bases for V and 4 bases for J; bases not matched to a gene: 7. CDR3 length: 15 amino acids. CDR3 region: CASSPTGGLYNEQFF. Partial CDR3 DNA: TGTGCCAGTAGCCCTACAGGGGGCTTGTACAATGAG.

This clone occurred many times. Read data end 3 residues before the CDR3 end; the end is taken from the germline J gene. V gene TRBV20-1 combines with J gene TRBJ2-3; 10 bases align to TRBD2. The V and J ends lost 8 bases and 7 bases, in that order; junction bases with no gene match: 12. CDR3 length: 14 residues. Germline lookup yields CDR1 DFQATT and CDR2 SNEGSKA (reference sequence). The CDR3 loop is CSPSRGSGGNTQYF. Incomplete CDR3 DNA: TGCAGTCCTTCCCGAGGTAGCGGGGGGAATACG.